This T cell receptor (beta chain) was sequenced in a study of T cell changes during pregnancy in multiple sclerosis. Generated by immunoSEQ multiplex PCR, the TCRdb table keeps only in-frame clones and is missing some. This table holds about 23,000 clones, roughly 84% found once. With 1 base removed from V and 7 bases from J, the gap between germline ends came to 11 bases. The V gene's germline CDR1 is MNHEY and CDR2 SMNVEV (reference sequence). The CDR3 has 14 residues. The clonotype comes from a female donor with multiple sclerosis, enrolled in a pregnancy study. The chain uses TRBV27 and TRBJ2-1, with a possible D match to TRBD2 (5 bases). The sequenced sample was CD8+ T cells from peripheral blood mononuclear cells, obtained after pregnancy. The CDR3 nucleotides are TGTGCCAGCAGTTTATATTTTCGGGATAATGAGCAGTTCTTC. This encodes CASSLYFRDNEQFF.